This paragraph reports one T cell receptor (beta chain). Its antigen is undetermined. Vbeta (60) and Jbeta (13) primers were used in the PCR. Sequencing was performed with immunoSEQ multiplex PCR; in TCRdb, only in-frame clones are kept and a portion is missing. Here the sample spans some 120,000 clones, around three quarters being singletons. This sample was taken from a study of cytomegalovirus exposure and HLA in healthy donors. The wider study: The roughly 100 million unique TCR beta sequences, from about 179 million T cells, were found by an earlier analysis. Findings and caveats of the study: Being indistinguishable, some V segments were excluded, TRBV6-2 and TRBV6-3 among them. A later analysis linked roughly 17,000 TCR beta sequences to HLA alleles at 0.05 false discovery rate.

Germline V gives CDR1 SGHAT, CDR2 FQNNGV. The CDR3 is 13 residues long. Trimming stripped 5 bases from V and 3 bases from J, with 9 bases between. The specimen sequenced was PBMCs. The TCR sequence derives from a middle-aged man in good health and CMV-seropositive. The rearrangement joins TRBV11-2 to TRBJ2-3; D not certain. CDR3 protein: CASSEQATDTQYF. The CDR3 DNA follows: TGTGCCAGCAGCGAGCAGGCGACAGATACGCAGTATTTT.